This record covers a single T cell receptor beta chain. Sequencing was at deep level. Genomic DNA of each subset was evenly split across several immunoSEQ plates. TCRdb's table, derived via immunoSEQ multiplex PCR, lists solely in-frame clones and lacks some. The sample lists just over 2,000,000 clones, approximately 95% occurring once. Trimming cost V 7 bases and J 6 bases; bases outside gene matches: 9. CDR1 is SNHLY, CDR2 FYNNEI, per germline. This CDR3 region has 13 residues. Naive CD8 cells, CD45RO-negative and positively selected for CCR7, excluded terminally differentiated effector memory CD45RA+ cells. These data originate in a study of shared clonotypes between healthy human individuals. Study-wide background: The donors, two women and three men, were aged 18 to 49. Per donor, CD8 memory used one plate, CD8 naive used two, CD4 memory used three and CD4 naive used three.

J is TRBJ2-7 and V is TRBV2; TRBD1 agrees at 7 bases. Sample: naive CD8+ T cells sorted from blood. This receptor was obtained from a young man in good health. The CDR3 is CASIYEDRREQYF. The CDR3 DNA is TGTGCCAGCATTTATGAGGACAGGCGCGAGCAGTACTTC. Combining the CDR3 with reference TRBV2 and TRBJ2-7 gives the whole variable domain EPEVTQTPSHQVTQMGQEVILRCVPISNHLYFYWYRQILGQKVEFLVSFYNNEISEKSEIFDDQFSVERPDGSNFTLKIRSTKLEDSAMYFCASIYEDRREQYFGPGTRLTVT.